This entry is about one TCR beta chain. This sample was taken from a study of blood T cell repertoires in COVID-19. Overall study: PBMCs, B-cell-depleted T cells, or T cells were the source of the cDNA or gDNA that made up the material.

Profiled with immunoSEQ multiplex PCR; TCRdb holds only in-frame clones, not every one. The sample includes approximately 210,000 clones, 89% of them seen just once. Germline-derived CDR1 and CDR2 are SGHKS and YYEKEE (reference sequence). The CDR3 contains 15 residues. After removal of 4 bases from V and 5 bases from J, the junction contained 11 bases not matched to a gene. The chain is built from TRBV5-5 and TRBJ1-2; 7 bases fit TRBD1. Sequencing was carried out using peripheral blood. The sequence was obtained from a woman in her 40s with acute or convalescent COVID-19. The CDR3 DNA follows: TGTGCCAGCAGCGACCGCCGGGACAGTTTATATGGCTACACCTTC. Its protein product is CASSDRRDSLYGYTF. The full variable domain, rest sourced from reference TRBV5-5 and TRBJ1-2, is DAGVTQSPTHLIKTRGQQVTLRCSPISGHKSVSWYQQVLGQGPQFIFQYYEKEERGRGNFPDRFSARQFPNYSSELNVNALLLGDSALYLCASSDRRDSLYGYTFGSGTRLTVV.